This T cell receptor (beta chain) appears in the sequencing data of a study of blood T cell repertoires in COVID-19 (dated by TCRdb to the early 2020s). Regarding the research as a whole: Collaborator samples came from the United States, Italy and Spain and covered acute and convalescent phases of COVID-19. Where available, HLA class I and class II types were obtained from metadata supplied by the sample provider rather than from assay-based typing. Subjects who had been exposed to COVID-19, were actively infected with it, or had recovered from it provided the deeply sampled blood TCRbeta repertoires that made up the dataset. The samples were drawn from the first 160 participants of the ongoing ImmuneRACE study and from over a thousand subjects provided by 6 global collaborators. A de-identified subject ID, COVID-19 status, age in years and sex were almost always included in the sample metadata. A freely available public database, intended as a resource for researchers studying the immune response to SARS-CoV-2, is where the repertoires were released. The prospective study material was composed of cDNA or gDNA derived from T cells, B-cell-depleted T cells, or PBMCs.

From the cysteine up to the phenylalanine, the CDR3 has a length of 12 residues. Only the CDR3 DNA is retained, 36 bases long and in frame from the first base. V sheds 4 bases and J sheds 10 bases, leaving 11 bases between their ends. Per the germline V gene, SGHVS is the CDR1 and FQNEAQ is the CDR2. Note on this clone: Its antigen specificity is not known. No much larger clonotype is one base removed from it; base qualities were not supplied.

Whole blood was collected in K2EDTA tubes by collaborating institutions according to the institutions' own protocols. For TCRbeta analysis, collaborators shipped samples as frozen whole blood, isolated PBMCs, or DNA extracted from either of those sample types. Broader findings and caveats from the paper: How much clinical and demographic metadata was included differed by source and by participant, and the metadata was provided uncurated.

TCRbeta CDR3 regions were amplified from genomic DNA by means of the immunoSEQ Assay, a bias-controlled multiplex PCR. Per the source publication's procedure: The number of nucleated cells in each sample was estimated from the amplification of reference gene primers within the assay. To quantify the absolute abundance of each unique TCRbeta CDR3 rearrangement, sequence reads were collapsed and filtered. For each sample, productive Simpson clonality was calculated by taking the square root of Simpson's diversity index across productive rearrangements. TCRdb mirrors the immuneACCESS table, restricted to in-frame sequences. Some clones are absent from its copies; in checked studies, under half trace to an unresolved V gene, and the reason for the others is unknown. The V and J calls and the clone size are those of that table, but D and trimming were determined from the DNA. Within this sample are roughly 220,000 clones, with roughly 80% of them counted one time only. Jointly, the top ten make up about 5.5% of the sample.

In this chain, TRBV7-8 is recombined with TRBJ2-1; the best D guess is TRBD2, with 6 bases matching. Sequenced material: peripheral blood. The receptor was derived from a woman in her 70s with acute or convalescent COVID-19. CDR3 protein: CASSWRAGEQFF. The nucleotides read TGTGCCAGCAGCTGGAGGGCTGGGGAGCAGTTCTTC.